A selection of T cell receptor beta chains follows, all from one sample in a study of T cell responses to AZD1222 COVID-19 vaccine. Method: immunoSEQ multiplex PCR; TCRdb's copy keeps in-frame clones and lacks some. The sample gives about 59,000 clones, 85% to 90% of which show up once; 6.1% is in the top ten. The material was peripheral blood, obtained 28 days after the second AZD1222 dose. The receptor set was obtained from an adult who received the AZD1222 COVID-19 vaccine. CDR3s include the opening cysteine and the closing phenylalanine or tryptophan. Each record gives: clone size, D gene, J gene, V gene, CDR3 DNA, CDR3 protein. A D gene is named only where the DNA matches it firmly. Size is stated for part of the rows, as once, few or many counts, or as a class when the clone is expanded.

size: once
D: .
J: TRBJ1-1
V: TRBV12-3/TRBV12-4
DNA: TGTGCCAGCAGTTTGAGAGGGAACACTGAAGCTTTCTTT
CDR3: CASSLRGNTEAFF

size: once
D: TRBD1
J: TRBJ1-4
V: TRBV28
DNA: TGTGCCAGCAGTTCAGGGACAGAAAATGAAAAACTGTTTTTT
CDR3: CASSSGTENEKLFF

size: .
D: TRBD1
J: TRBJ1-6
V: TRBV28
DNA: TGTGCCAGCAGTTTCGGACAGGTCTATAATTCACCCCTCCACTTT
CDR3: CASSFGQVYNSPLHF

size: .
D: .
J: TRBJ1-1
V: TRBV7-9
DNA: TGTGCCAGCAGCCCGACAGTGAACACTGAAGCTTTCTTT
CDR3: CASSPTVNTEAFF

size: .
D: TRBD1
J: TRBJ2-7
V: TRBV19
DNA: TGTGCCAGTAGTAGGGGGACAGGGGGCGTCAAGCAGTACTTC
CDR3: CASSRGTGGVKQYF

size: .
D: .
J: TRBJ2-1
V: TRBV2
DNA: TGTGCCAGCAGCCCGCGGGATACTGGGAATGAGCAGTTCTTC
CDR3: CASSPRDTGNEQFF

size: .
D: .
J: TRBJ1-1
V: TRBV12-3/TRBV12-4
DNA: TGTGCCAGCAGTTTTTTAGGGTCGCCTGAAGCTTTCTTT
CDR3: CASSFLGSPEAFF

size: few
D: .
J: TRBJ1-5
V: TRBV18
DNA: TGTGCCAGCTCACCGGCAGGGGGCAATCAGCCCCAGCATTTT
CDR3: CASSPAGGNQPQHF

size: once
D: .
J: TRBJ1-6
V: TRBV9
DNA: TGTGCCAGCAGCGCCGGGACATCGGGCTCACCCCTCCACTTT
CDR3: CASSAGTSGSPLHF

size: .
D: .
J: TRBJ1-4
V: TRBV14
DNA: TGTGCCAGCAGCCCCTGGGGGGTACGAAAACTGTTTTTT
CDR3: CASSPWGVRKLFF

size: once
D: TRBD1
J: TRBJ1-1
V: TRBV7-2
DNA: TGTGCCAGCAGCCCTCGACAGGGAGGCGAAGCTTTCTTT
CDR3: CASSPRQGGEAFF

size: .
D: .
J: TRBJ2-1
V: TRBV11-1
DNA: TGTGCCAGCACAATAAGCGGTAGCCCCTCCAATGAGCAGTTCTTC
CDR3: CASTISGSPSNEQFF

size: .
D: .
J: TRBJ1-1
V: TRBV3-1/TRBV3-2
DNA: TGTGCCAGCAGCCAAGCTCACAGGGTTACTGAAGCTTTCTTT
CDR3: CASSQAHRVTEAFF

size: .
D: TRBD1
J: TRBJ1-5
V: TRBV28
DNA: TGTGCCAGCAGTGCGCCGGGACAGGCACTAAATCAGCCCCAGCATTTT
CDR3: CASSAPGQALNQPQHF

size: once
D: .
J: TRBJ2-1
V: TRBV27
DNA: TGTGCCAGCAGTTTATTCTCTGGGGCCGTGTACAATGAGCAGTTCTTC
CDR3: CASSLFSGAVYNEQFF

size: .
D: .
J: TRBJ1-4
V: TRBV5-1
DNA: TGCGCCAGCAGCTTGGAGCCAGGGGAGAAACTGTTTTTT
CDR3: CASSLEPGEKLFF

size: .
D: TRBD2
J: TRBJ2-1
V: TRBV5-1
DNA: TGCGCCAGCAGCCCCGGGACTAGCGGGGGGGCCTCCTACAATGAGCAGTTCTTC
CDR3: CASSPGTSGGASYNEQFF

size: .
D: .
J: TRBJ1-1
V: TRBV6-2/TRBV6-3
DNA: TGTGCCAGCAGTTACGATTTGGTGAACACTGAAGCTTTCTTT
CDR3: CASSYDLVNTEAFF

size: .
D: .
J: TRBJ1-2
V: TRBV2
DNA: TGTGCCAGCAGTGGGGGAACCGGAGCTGGCTACACCTTC
CDR3: CASSGGTGAGYTF

size: few
D: TRBD1
J: TRBJ2-7
V: TRBV30
DNA: TGTGCCTGGAGTGGACCGGGACAGTTAACGTACGAGCAGTACTTC
CDR3: CAWSGPGQLTYEQYF

size: .
D: TRBD1
J: TRBJ1-6
V: TRBV28
DNA: TGTGCCAGCAGCCAATGGGGACAGGGATTAGATTCACCCCTCCACTTT
CDR3: CASSQWGQGLDSPLHF

size: .
D: TRBD2
J: TRBJ2-7
V: TRBV10-2
DNA: TGCGCCAGCAGGGTCACAGCGGGAGGGTCTTATCCTGTCGACGAGCAGTACTTC
CDR3: CASRVTAGGSYPVDEQYF

size: once
D: .
J: TRBJ1-1
V: TRBV29-1
DNA: TGCAGCGTTGACCGGGGGCTGAACACTGAAGCTTTCTTT
CDR3: CSVDRGLNTEAFF

size: .
D: .
J: TRBJ2-3
V: TRBV27
DNA: TGTGCCAGCAAATCAACCGAGTATACGCAGTATTTT
CDR3: CASKSTEYTQYF

size: .
D: TRBD2
J: TRBJ2-7
V: TRBV6-2/TRBV6-3
DNA: TGTGCCAGCAGTTCACGACTAGCGGGAGGGCCTAGAGACGAGCAGTACTTC
CDR3: CASSSRLAGGPRDEQYF

size: .
D: .
J: TRBJ1-4
V: TRBV18
DNA: TGTGCCAGCTCACCATTGTGGACCCCAATCGGGGATGAAAAACTGTTTTTT
CDR3: CASSPLWTPIGDEKLFF

size: .
D: .
J: TRBJ1-3
V: TRBV2
DNA: TGTGCCAGCAGTGAAGCGAGGCGGACTGGAAACACCATATATTTT
CDR3: CASSEARRTGNTIYF

size: once
D: .
J: TRBJ1-4
V: TRBV11-2
DNA: TGTGCCAGCAGCCATAAATTTGGAGTTGAAAAACTGTTTTTT
CDR3: CASSHKFGVEKLFF

size: .
D: TRBD1
J: TRBJ2-2
V: TRBV19
DNA: TGTGCCAGTAGTAGTCCAGGGGGCGTAAAGGACACCGGGGAGCTGTTTTTT
CDR3: CASSSPGGVKDTGELFF

size: .
D: TRBD1
J: TRBJ2-6
V: TRBV7-9
DNA: TGTGCCAGCAGCGCCTCGACAGGGGGCTCTGGGGCCAACGTCCTGACTTTC
CDR3: CASSASTGGSGANVLTF

size: .
D: .
J: TRBJ2-3
V: TRBV4-1
DNA: TGCGCCAGCAGCCGCCAGTCAACTTTCACAGATACGCAGTATTTT
CDR3: CASSRQSTFTDTQYF

size: few
D: .
J: TRBJ1-5
V: TRBV21-1
DNA: TGTGCCAGCAGCAAAGCTTATAGGCAGGGAGGGCAGCCCCAGCATTTT
CDR3: CASSKAYRQGGQPQHF

size: .
D: .
J: TRBJ2-2
V: TRBV9
DNA: TGTGCCAGCAGCGCCCTGGCGAACACCGGGGAGCTGTTTTTT
CDR3: CASSALANTGELFF

size: .
D: .
J: TRBJ2-6
V: TRBV19
DNA: TGTGCCAGTAGTATAGTGTTCTCTGGGGCCAACGTCCTGACTTTC
CDR3: CASSIVFSGANVLTF

size: .
D: .
J: TRBJ1-1
V: TRBV9
DNA: TGTGCCAGCAGCGTAGGTGGGACACTGAACACTGAAGCTTTCTTT
CDR3: CASSVGGTLNTEAFF

size: once
D: .
J: TRBJ1-4
V: TRBV27
DNA: TGTGCCAGCAGTTTATTCTACGGGGCGGGAGGTAATGAAAAACTGTTTTTT
CDR3: CASSLFYGAGGNEKLFF

size: .
D: .
J: TRBJ1-3
V: TRBV4-3
DNA: TGCGCCAGCAGCCAAGAACTCGGGTCGGGAAACACCATATATTTT
CDR3: CASSQELGSGNTIYF

size: .
D: TRBD2
J: TRBJ2-3
V: TRBV29-1
DNA: TGCAGCGCCCCCCCGCCAGCGGGGGTGGGCACAGATACGCAGTATTTT
CDR3: CSAPPPAGVGTDTQYF

size: .
D: .
J: TRBJ1-1
V: TRBV7-9
DNA: TGTGCCAGCAGCTTAGCGGGGGAGAACACTGAAGCTTTCTTT
CDR3: CASSLAGENTEAFF

size: .
D: .
J: TRBJ1-2
V: TRBV6-5
DNA: TGTGCCAGCAGTCCCAGACTAGGTCACTATGGCTACACCTTC
CDR3: CASSPRLGHYGYTF

size: .
D: TRBD2
J: TRBJ2-1
V: TRBV19
DNA: TGTGCCAGTAGTCCGGGGACTAGCGGGGGGGCATCCGGGAATGAGCAGTTCTTC
CDR3: CASSPGTSGGASGNEQFF

size: .
D: .
J: TRBJ1-5
V: TRBV19
DNA: TGTGCCAGTAGGGTGGGGACTTTTAGCAATCAGCCCCAGCATTTT
CDR3: CASRVGTFSNQPQHF

size: .
D: TRBD2
J: TRBJ2-1
V: TRBV5-6
DNA: TGTGCCAGCAGCTTGTTCGGCGGGAGTGAGTTCTTC
CDR3: CASSLFGGSEFF

size: .
D: TRBD1
J: TRBJ1-1
V: TRBV7-6
DNA: TGTGCCAGCAGCTTGGACAGGGTGAACACTGAAGCTTTCTTT
CDR3: CASSLDRVNTEAFF

size: .
D: TRBD1
J: TRBJ1-2
V: TRBV4-3
DNA: TGCGCCAGCAGCCTCGGACAGGGTTTTACCTATGGCTACACCTTC
CDR3: CASSLGQGFTYGYTF

size: once
D: TRBD2
J: TRBJ2-1
V: TRBV5-1
DNA: TGCGCCAGCAGCTTCACCCTGAGCGGGAGCTCCTACAATGAGCAGTTCTTC
CDR3: CASSFTLSGSSYNEQFF

size: .
D: .
J: TRBJ1-2
V: TRBV30
DNA: TGTGCCTGGAGTGTAAATGGTGAAGATGGCTACACCTTC
CDR3: CAWSVNGEDGYTF

size: .
D: TRBD1
J: TRBJ1-1
V: TRBV19
DNA: TGTGCCAGTAGGGACAGGGCGTACAACACTGAAGCTTTCTTT
CDR3: CASRDRAYNTEAFF

size: .
D: .
J: TRBJ2-7
V: TRBV3-1/TRBV3-2
DNA: TGTGCCAGCAGCCAGTCGTTAAGGGAGCAGTACTTC
CDR3: CASSQSLREQYF

size: .
D: TRBD2
J: TRBJ2-2
V: TRBV2
DNA: TGTGCCAGCAGGCTCTTAGCGGGGGGGCACGGGGAGCTGTTTTTT
CDR3: CASRLLAGGHGELFF